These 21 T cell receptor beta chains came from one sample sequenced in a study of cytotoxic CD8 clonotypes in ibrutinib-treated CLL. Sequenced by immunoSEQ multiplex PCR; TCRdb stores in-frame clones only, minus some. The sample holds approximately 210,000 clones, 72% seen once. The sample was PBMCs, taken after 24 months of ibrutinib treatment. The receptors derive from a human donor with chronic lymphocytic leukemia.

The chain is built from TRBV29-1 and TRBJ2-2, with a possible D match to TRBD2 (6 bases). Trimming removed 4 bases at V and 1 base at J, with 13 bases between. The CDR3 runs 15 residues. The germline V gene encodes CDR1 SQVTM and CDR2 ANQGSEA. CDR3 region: CSVVGGRKNTGELFF. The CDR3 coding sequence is TGCAGCGTTGTTGGTGGGAGGAAGAACACCGGGGAGCTGTTTTTT.

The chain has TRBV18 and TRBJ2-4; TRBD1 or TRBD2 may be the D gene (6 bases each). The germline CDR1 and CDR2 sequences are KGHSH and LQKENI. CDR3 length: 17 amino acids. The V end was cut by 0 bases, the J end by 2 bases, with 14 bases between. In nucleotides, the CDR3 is TGTGCCAGCTCACCACCACAGGGAGGTTTATCCAAAAACATTCAGTACTTC. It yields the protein CASSPPQGGLSKNIQYF.

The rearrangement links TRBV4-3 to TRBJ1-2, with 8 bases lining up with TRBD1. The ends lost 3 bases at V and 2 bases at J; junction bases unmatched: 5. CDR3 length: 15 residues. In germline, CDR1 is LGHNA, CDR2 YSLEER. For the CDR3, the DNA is TGCGCCAGCAGCCAGCGGACAGGGATCAACTATGGCTACACCTTC. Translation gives CASSQRTGINYGYTF.

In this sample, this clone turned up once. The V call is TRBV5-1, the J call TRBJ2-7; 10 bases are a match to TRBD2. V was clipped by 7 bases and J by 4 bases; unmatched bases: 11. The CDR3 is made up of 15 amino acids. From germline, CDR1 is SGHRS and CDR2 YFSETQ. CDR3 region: CASHAETSGSYEQYF. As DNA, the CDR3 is TGCGCCAGCCACGCCGAGACTAGCGGGTCGTACGAGCAGTACTTC.

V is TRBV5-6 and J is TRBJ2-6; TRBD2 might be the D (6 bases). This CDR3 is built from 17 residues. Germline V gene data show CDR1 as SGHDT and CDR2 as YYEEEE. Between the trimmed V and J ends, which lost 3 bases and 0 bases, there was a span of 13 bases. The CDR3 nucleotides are TGTGCCAGCAGCTGGGGAGGCATTAGCTCTGGGGCCAACGTCCTGACTTTC. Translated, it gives CASSWGGISSGANVLTF.

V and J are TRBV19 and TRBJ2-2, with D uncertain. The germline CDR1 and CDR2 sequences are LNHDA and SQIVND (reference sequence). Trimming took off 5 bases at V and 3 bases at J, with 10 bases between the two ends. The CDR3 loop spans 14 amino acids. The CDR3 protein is CASSPRWDTGELFF. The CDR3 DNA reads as TGTGCCAGTAGTCCGCGTTGGGACACCGGGGAGCTGTTTTTT.

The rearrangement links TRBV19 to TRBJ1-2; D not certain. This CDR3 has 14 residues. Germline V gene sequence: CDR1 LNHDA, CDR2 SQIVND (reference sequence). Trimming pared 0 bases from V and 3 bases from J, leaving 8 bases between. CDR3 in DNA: TGTGCCAGTAGTATAGATTTGGGTGACTATGGCTACACCTTC. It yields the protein CASSIDLGDYGYTF.

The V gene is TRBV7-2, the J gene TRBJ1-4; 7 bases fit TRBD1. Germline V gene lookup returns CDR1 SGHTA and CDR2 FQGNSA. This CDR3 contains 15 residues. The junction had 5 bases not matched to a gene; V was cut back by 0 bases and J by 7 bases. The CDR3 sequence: CASSLARQGGEKLFF. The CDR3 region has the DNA TGTGCCAGCAGCTTAGCGCGACAGGGTGGTGAAAAACTGTTTTTT. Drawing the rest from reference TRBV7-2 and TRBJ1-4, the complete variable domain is GAGVSQSPSNKVTEKGKDVELRCDPISGHTALYWYRQSLGQGLEFLIYFQGNSAPDKSGLPSDRFSAERTGGSVSTLTIQRTQQEDSAVYLCASSLARQGGEKLFFGSGTQLSVL.

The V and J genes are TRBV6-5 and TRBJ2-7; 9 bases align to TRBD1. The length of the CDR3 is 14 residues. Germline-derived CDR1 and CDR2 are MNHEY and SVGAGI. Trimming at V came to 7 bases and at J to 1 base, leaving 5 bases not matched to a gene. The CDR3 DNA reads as TGTGCCAGCACCGCGACAGGGGGGTCCTACGAGCAGTACTTC. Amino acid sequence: CASTATGGSYEQYF.

The CDR3 region has the DNA TGTGCCAGCAGCTTAGATCCCAGCGGGAAATCTAGCACAGATACGCAGTATTTT. Encoded protein: CASSLDPSGKSSTDTQYF. This rearrangement joins TRBV7-9 to TRBJ2-3, with 7 bases lining up with TRBD2. Germline loops: CDR1 SEHNR, CDR2 FQNEAQ (reference sequence). The CDR3 loop spans 18 amino acids. J lost 0 bases, V lost 1 base, and 10 bases had no gene match.

The CDR3 loop is CAGFSPGRRAYGEQYF. CDR3 in DNA: TGTGCCGGATTCAGCCCGGGGCGGAGGGCCTATGGGGAGCAGTACTTC. J is TRBJ2-7 and V is TRBV5-8, with TRBD2 as a possible D gene (6 bases). V dropped 10 bases and J dropped 7 bases, with 30 bases sitting between them. The CDR3 consists of 16 residues. The germline V gene has CDR1 SGHTS and CDR2 YDEGEE.

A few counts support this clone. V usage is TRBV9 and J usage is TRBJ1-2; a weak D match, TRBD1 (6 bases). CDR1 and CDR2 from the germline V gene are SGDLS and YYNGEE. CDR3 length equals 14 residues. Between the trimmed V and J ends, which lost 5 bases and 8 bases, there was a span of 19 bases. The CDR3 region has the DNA TGTGCCAGCAGTCCACAGGGCACGAGTCGGGGCTACACCTTC. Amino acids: CASSPQGTSRGYTF.

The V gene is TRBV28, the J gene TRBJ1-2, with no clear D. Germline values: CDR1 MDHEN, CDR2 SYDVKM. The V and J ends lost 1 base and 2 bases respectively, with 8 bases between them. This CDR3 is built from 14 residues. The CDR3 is CASSLLATNYGYTF. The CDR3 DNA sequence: TGTGCCAGCAGTTTATTAGCAACCAACTATGGCTACACCTTC.

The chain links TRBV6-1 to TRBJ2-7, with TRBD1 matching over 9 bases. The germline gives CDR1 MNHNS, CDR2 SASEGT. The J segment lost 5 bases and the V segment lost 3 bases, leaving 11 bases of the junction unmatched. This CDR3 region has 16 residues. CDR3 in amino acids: CASSEQPSQGANEQYF. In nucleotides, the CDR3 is TGTGCCAGCAGTGAGCAGCCATCACAGGGGGCTAACGAGCAGTACTTC.

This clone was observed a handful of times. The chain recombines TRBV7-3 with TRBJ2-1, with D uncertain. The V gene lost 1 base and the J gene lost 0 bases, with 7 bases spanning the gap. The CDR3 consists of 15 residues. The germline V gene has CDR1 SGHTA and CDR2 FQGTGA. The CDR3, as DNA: TGTGCCAGCAGCTTAAAGGAGAGCTCCTACAATGAGCAGTTCTTC. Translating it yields CASSLKESSYNEQFF.

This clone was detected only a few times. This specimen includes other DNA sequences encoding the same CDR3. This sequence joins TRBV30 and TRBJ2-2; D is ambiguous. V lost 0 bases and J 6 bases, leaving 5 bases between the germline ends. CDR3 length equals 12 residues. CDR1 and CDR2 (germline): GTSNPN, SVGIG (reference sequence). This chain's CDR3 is CAWSVGPGELFF. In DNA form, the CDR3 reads TGTGCCTGGAGTGTTGGTCCCGGGGAGCTGTTTTTT.

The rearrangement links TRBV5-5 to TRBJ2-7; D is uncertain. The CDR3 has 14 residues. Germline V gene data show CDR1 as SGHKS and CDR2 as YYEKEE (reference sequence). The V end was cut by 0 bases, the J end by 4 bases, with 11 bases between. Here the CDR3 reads CASSLVVGSYEQYF. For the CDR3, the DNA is TGTGCCAGCAGCTTGGTGGTGGGTTCTTACGAGCAGTACTTC.

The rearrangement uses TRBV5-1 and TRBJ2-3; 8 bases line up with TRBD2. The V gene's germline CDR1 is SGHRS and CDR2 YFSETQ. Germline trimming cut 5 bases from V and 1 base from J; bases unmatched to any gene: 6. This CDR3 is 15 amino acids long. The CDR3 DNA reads TGCGCCAGCAGTAATAGCGGGGCAGGCACAGATACGCAGTATTTT. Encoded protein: CASSNSGAGTDTQYF.

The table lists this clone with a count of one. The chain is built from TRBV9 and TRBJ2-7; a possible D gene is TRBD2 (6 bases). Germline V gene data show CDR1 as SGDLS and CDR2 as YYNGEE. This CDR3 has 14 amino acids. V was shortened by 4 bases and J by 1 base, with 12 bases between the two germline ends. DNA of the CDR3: TGTGCCAGCAGCCCCCGTGGAGGGTCCTACGAGCAGTACTTC. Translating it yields CASSPRGGSYEQYF. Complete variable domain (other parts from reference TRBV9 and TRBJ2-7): DSGVTQTPKHLITATGQRVTLRCSPRSGDLSVYWYQQSLDQGLQFLIQYYNGEERAKGNILERFSAQQFPDLHSELNLSSLELGDSALYFCASSPRGGSYEQYFGPGTRLTVT.

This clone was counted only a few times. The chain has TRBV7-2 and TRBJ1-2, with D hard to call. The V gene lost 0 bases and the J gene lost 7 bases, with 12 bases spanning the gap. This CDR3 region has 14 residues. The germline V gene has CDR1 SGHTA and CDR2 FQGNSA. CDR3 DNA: TGTGCCAGCAGCTTAGCGGGGAATGAGGTTGGCTACACCTTC. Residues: CASSLAGNEVGYTF.

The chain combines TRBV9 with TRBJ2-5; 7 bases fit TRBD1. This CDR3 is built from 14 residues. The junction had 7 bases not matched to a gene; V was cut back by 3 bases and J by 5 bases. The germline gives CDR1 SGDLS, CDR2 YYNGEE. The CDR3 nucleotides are TGTGCCAGCAGCGGAGACAGGGTTTGGGAGACCCAGTACTTC. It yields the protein CASSGDRVWETQYF.